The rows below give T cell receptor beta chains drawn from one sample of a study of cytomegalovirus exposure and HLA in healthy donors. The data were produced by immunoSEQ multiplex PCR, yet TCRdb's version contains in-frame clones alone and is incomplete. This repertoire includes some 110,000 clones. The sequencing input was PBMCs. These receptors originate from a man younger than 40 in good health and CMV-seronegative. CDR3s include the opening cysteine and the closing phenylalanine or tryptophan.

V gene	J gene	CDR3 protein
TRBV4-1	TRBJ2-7	CASSQDAGGYEQYF
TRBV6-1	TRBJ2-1	CASSEASSGSSYNEQFF
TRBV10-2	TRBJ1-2	CASSSAGVDYGYTF
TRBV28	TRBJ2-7	CASSSLTGGLAGGPQYF
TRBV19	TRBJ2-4	CASSLLPWTGKRNF
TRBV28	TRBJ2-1	CASSVDRGWSYNEQFF
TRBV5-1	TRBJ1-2	CASKSTGNYGYTF
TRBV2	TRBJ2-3	CTSRETSGSQDTQYF
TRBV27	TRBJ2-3	CASSPAPSGTDTQYF
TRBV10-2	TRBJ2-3	CASTRADTQYF
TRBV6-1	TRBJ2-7	CASSAGQGASYEQYF
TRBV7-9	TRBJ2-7	CASFGTSGGASYEQYF
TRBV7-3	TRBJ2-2	CASSLSDRVTGELFF
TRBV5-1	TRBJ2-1	CASSLYPSGTYNEQFF
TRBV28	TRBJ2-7	CASSLVRDRTSYEQYF
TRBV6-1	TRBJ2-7	CAIRTDGYEQYF
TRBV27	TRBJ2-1	CASRASAGNEQFF
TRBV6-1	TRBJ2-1	CASSESTGQFF
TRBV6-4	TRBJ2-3	CASSDSGQGAQYF
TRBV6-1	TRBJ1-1	CASSPRQGTEAFF
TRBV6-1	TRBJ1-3	CASSASGVNTIYF
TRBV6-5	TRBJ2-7	CASSYSGRGQYEQYF
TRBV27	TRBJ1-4	CASKSTGGEKLFF
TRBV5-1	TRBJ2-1	CASSLGTGRNNEQFF
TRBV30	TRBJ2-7	CAWSSTAGDRNEQYF